Listed below are T cell receptor beta chains from one sample, sequenced in a study of ipilimumab plus nivolumab after autologous stem cell transplantation. Data came from immunoSEQ multiplex PCR; TCRdb stores just in-frame clones and leaves some out. In the table there are 43,000 or so clones, about 88% of which are singletons. Here the sequenced sample was PBMCs, taken in a trial of ipilimumab plus nivolumab as post-transplant consolidation. The origin of the receptors is a male donor with multiple myeloma. CDR3s include the opening cysteine and the closing phenylalanine or tryptophan.

V,J,CDR3
TRBV4-3,TRBJ2-1,CASSQDTPGTSGRNEQFF
TRBV7-9,TRBJ2-1,CASEQVEQFF
TRBV19,TRBJ2-3,CASSRETGADTQYF
TRBV19,TRBJ1-1,CASSGTARTEAFF
TRBV5-1,TRBJ1-1,CASSLGGQGDTEAFF
TRBV4-2,TRBJ1-5,CASSQDGQGYSNQPQHF
TRBV6-4,TRBJ2-1,CASWTRLPPWYEQFF
TRBV2,TRBJ2-1,CASSAGLAGAYNEQFF
TRBV6-1,TRBJ1-3,CASSEGRSATIYF
TRBV7-2,TRBJ2-3,CASSPGAPTDTQYF
TRBV4-1,TRBJ1-4,CASSHQQKGGTNEKLFF
TRBV28,TRBJ1-1,CASSLWASGSLNTEAFF
TRBV2,TRBJ2-1,CASKLGLAEDNEQFF
TRBV25-1,TRBJ2-3,CASSEERSSTDTQYF
TRBV7-2,TRBJ2-5,CASSQRALEETQYF
TRBV11-3,TRBJ1-1,CASSAGGTGNTEAFF
TRBV14,TRBJ2-3,CASSQPDTDTQYF
TRBV7-3,TRBJ2-7,CASRETGTLYEQYF
TRBV5-5,TRBJ2-7,CASSLVGRVGSYEQYF
TRBV11-3,TRBJ2-2,CASSFLGVTGELFF
TRBV7-9,TRBJ2-1,CASSLRESYNEQFF
TRBV6-6,TRBJ2-7,CASSRTEKLNYEQYF
TRBV2,TRBJ2-7,CASSSNGVLYEQYF
TRBV9,TRBJ2-7,CASSADMMREQYF
TRBV5-1,TRBJ2-4,CASSLLREGRNIQYF
TRBV4-1,TRBJ2-2,CASSLTRQGGTAGELFF
TRBV27,TRBJ2-2,CASSFRTGGSGELFF
TRBV11-2,TRBJ2-1,CASSRSGSVSYNEQFF
TRBV5-5,TRBJ2-5,CASSLQGAAQETQYF
TRBV9,TRBJ1-1,CASSVEGAAEAFF
TRBV7-2,TRBJ1-2,CASKWDRGNYGYTF
TRBV6-5,TRBJ2-5,CASSLRDRSSQYF
TRBV28,TRBJ2-4,CASSRLAGVVGNIQYF
TRBV29-1,TRBJ2-2,CSVDRGGTGELFF
TRBV12-1,TRBJ2-7,CASSFGQGRGYRNHEQYF
TRBV5-1,TRBJ2-5,CASRIATGIQETQYF
TRBV1,TRBJ1-6,CTRRGGQGNSPLHF
TRBV6-5,TRBJ1-4,CASSEGVETKLFF
TRBV5-1,TRBJ2-1,CASSLVPSGREGLTYNEQFF
TRBV6-5,TRBJ2-7,CASVKSSGGTYEQYF
TRBV7-9,TRBJ2-3,CASSSNRGTVRRDTQYF
TRBV6-1,TRBJ1-4,CASDLGTNEKLFF
TRBV15,TRBJ1-3,CATSRGRGNTIYF
TRBV4-1,TRBJ2-5,CASSQVGSGGAQETQYF
TRBV10-1,TRBJ1-1,CASSARINTEAFF
TRBV11-2,TRBJ2-1,CASSPLQGQGNEQFF
TRBV4-2,TRBJ2-5,CASSQDSGETQYF
TRBV7-2,TRBJ1-4,CASSQGAGEKLFF
TRBV7-3,TRBJ2-1,CASSPPGGSSYNEQFF
TRBV25-1,TRBJ1-4,CASRPYGEKLFF
TRBV19,TRBJ2-5,CASTTSAAGQETQYF
TRBV30,TRBJ2-7,CAWSSGTRSYEQYF
TRBV5-1,TRBJ1-4,CASSPVGRNEKLFF
TRBV9,TRBJ1-3,CASSGRTGQNSGNTIYF
TRBV2,TRBJ2-2,CARTRDLTGELFF
TRBV6-5,TRBJ2-7,CASSYSKQGDEQYF
TRBV19,TRBJ1-5,CASSTTGYGGNQPQHF
TRBV6-6,TRBJ1-2,CASSSYRVGGYTF
TRBV18,TRBJ2-3,CASLTGTLPTDTQYF